The 5 T cell receptor beta chains given below trace back to one sample, sequenced in a study of shared clonotypes between healthy human individuals. Only in-frame clones appear in the TCRdb table, and some are missing; sequencing was by immunoSEQ multiplex PCR. Of a few hundred thousand clones in the sample, around 81% were seen once. The sample taken for sequencing was PBMCs. Every receptor here comes from a woman in her forties in good health. Some clones in this sample may be carry-over from other donors' samples.

The chain couples TRBV28 to TRBJ2-4; TRBD2 matches at 8 bases. The V and J ends lost 10 bases and 0 bases, in that order; junction bases with no gene match: 2. Germline assignment: CDR1 MDHEN and CDR2 SYDVKM. The CDR3 has 13 residues. The CDR3 coding sequence is TGTGCCACCGGGGGGGTAGCCAAAAACATTCAGTACTTC. It translates to CATGGVAKNIQYF. The entire variable domain, with the rest obtained from reference TRBV28 and TRBJ2-4, is as follows: DVKVTQSSRYLVKRTGEKVFLECVQDMDHENMFWYRQDPGLGLRLIYFSYDVKMKEKGDIPEGYSVSREKKERFSLILESASTNQTSMYLCATGGVAKNIQYFGAGTRLSVL.

Remarks on this clone: Germline is not matched at one junction end, which may reflect a read error. V is TRBV2 and J is TRBJ2-1; D gene unclear. Germline values: CDR1 SNHLY, CDR2 FYNNEI. The CDR3 has 13 residues. The CDR3 spells CASSVGPYNGQFF. DNA of the CDR3: TGTGCCAGCTCTGTCGGCCCCTACAATGGGCAGTTCTTC.

CDR3 sequence: CASFPSGRSNEQFF. CDR3 nucleotide sequence: TGTGCCAGCTTCCCTAGCGGGAGGAGCAATGAGCAGTTCTTC. J is TRBJ2-1 and V is TRBV19, with TRBD2 matching over 11 bases. The CDR3 spans 14 residues. CDR1 and CDR2 (germline): LNHDA, SQIVND (reference sequence). With V trimmed by 9 bases and J by 6 bases, 7 bases remained unmatched.

The gene calls are TRBV7-2 and TRBJ2-3, with TRBD2 identical over 11 bases. Unmatched junction bases numbered 4, after V lost 3 bases and J lost 2 bases. The CDR3 sequence is 16 residues long. Looked up from germline, CDR1 is SGHTA and CDR2 is FQGNSA. CDR3 sequence (DNA): TGTGCCAGCAGCTTCCTAGCGGGAGGCCTCACAGATACGCAGTATTTT. Amino acids: CASSFLAGGLTDTQYF.

This clone was recorded once. V is TRBV4-1 and J is TRBJ2-1; maybe TRBD2 (6 bases). The V end lost 3 bases, the J end lost 6 bases, and 12 bases lay between the germline ends. Germline lookup yields CDR1 MGHRA and CDR2 YSYEKL. The CDR3 is made up of 14 amino acids. CDR3 coding DNA: TGCGCCAGCAGCCATTTGGACTATTCCAATGAGCAGTTCTTC. Protein product: CASSHLDYSNEQFF.